The clone carrying this T cell receptor beta chain was counted only a few times. Its antigen remains unknown. Constant-region reverse primers amplified full-length variable regions, followed by semi-nested Nested Universal Primer A PCR. From the 5' RACE reads, TCRdb called clonotypes with MiXCR, one entry per CDR3 protein. In the table there are some 44,000 distinct CDR3 sequences, 30% of which are singletons. Trimming stripped 0 bases from V and 5 bases from J, with 9 bases between. The CDR3 is 13 residues long. Germline CDR1 and CDR2: GTSNPN and SVGIG (reference sequence). Study-level findings and limits: The larger-cohort validation was restricted to a single TCR beta V-J rearrangement rather than whole repertoires.

CD4+CD45RO+CD25- cells were isolated as memory CD4+ T cells. The V gene is TRBV30, the J gene TRBJ2-3, with D possibly being TRBD1 or TRBD2 (6 bases each). The sequence was obtained from a female donor with breast cancer. The sequenced material came from tumor-infiltrating memory CD4+ T cells sorted from the breast tumor. This sample's subset: memory CD4+ T cells, CD4+CD45RO+CD25-. The CDR3 sequence: CAWSVRGGDTQYF. The CDR3 coding sequence is TGTGCCTGGAGTGTCAGGGGAGGAGATACGCAGTATTTT.